Following are 2 T cell receptor beta chains from one sample sequenced in a study of blood T cell repertoires in COVID-19. The data were produced by immunoSEQ multiplex PCR, yet TCRdb's version contains in-frame clones alone and is incomplete. Among almost 300,000 clones listed, about 88% were seen once. The material sequenced was peripheral blood. The receptors here all came from a man aged 65-85 years with acute or convalescent COVID-19.

The V and J genes are TRBV9 and TRBJ2-1; the D is unclear. Per germline, CDR1 SGDLS and CDR2 YYNGEE. The CDR3 is 12 residues long. V was cut by 0 bases and J by 9 bases, with 7 bases left in between. CDR3 loop: CASSVAHGEQFF. In DNA form, the CDR3 reads TGTGCCAGCAGCGTAGCTCACGGTGAGCAGTTCTTC.

The chain has TRBV10-3 and TRBJ2-1, with unresolved D. Germline CDR1 is ENHRY and CDR2 is SYGVKD. The ends were cut back, 4 bases at V and 5 bases at J, with 6 bases in the middle. This CDR3 contains 12 residues. The CDR3 reads CAISVQHNEQFF. Written as DNA, the CDR3 is TGTGCCATCAGTGTACAACACAATGAGCAGTTCTTC.